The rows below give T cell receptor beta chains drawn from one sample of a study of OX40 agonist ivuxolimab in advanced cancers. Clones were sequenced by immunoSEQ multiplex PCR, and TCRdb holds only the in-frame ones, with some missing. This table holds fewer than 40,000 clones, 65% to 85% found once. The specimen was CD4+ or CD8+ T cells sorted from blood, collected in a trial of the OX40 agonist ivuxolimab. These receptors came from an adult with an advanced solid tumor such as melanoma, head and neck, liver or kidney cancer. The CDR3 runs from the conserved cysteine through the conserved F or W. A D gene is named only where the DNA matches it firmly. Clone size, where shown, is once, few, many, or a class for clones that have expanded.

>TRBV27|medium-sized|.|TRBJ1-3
CASSPSGSGAGNTIYF
TGTGCCAGCAGTCCCTCAGGATCAGGAGCTGGAAACACCATATATTTT
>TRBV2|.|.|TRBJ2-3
CATAKRADTQYF
TGTGCCACCGCGAAGAGAGCAGATACGCAGTATTTT
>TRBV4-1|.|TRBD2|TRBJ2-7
CASSQDRMELAGMEQYF
TGCGCCAGCAGCCAAGATCGGATGGAACTAGCGGGGATGGAGCAGTACTTC
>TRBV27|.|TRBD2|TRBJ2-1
CASSLSSGSFNEQFF
TGTGCCAGCAGTTTATCTAGCGGGAGTTTCAATGAGCAGTTCTTC
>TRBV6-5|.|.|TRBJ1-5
CASSYSTQGLEPQHF
TGTGCCAGCAGTTACTCGACCCAGGGATTGGAGCCCCAGCATTTT
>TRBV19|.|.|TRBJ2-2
CASSDWGSGELFF
TGTGCCAGTAGTGATTGGGGAAGCGGGGAGCTGTTTTTT
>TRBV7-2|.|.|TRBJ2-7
CASSLEDTIYEQYF
TGTGCCAGCAGCTTAGAGGACACAATCTACGAGCAGTACTTC
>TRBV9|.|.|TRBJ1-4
CASSGNAPNEKLFF
TGTGCCAGCAGCGGGAATGCTCCAAATGAAAAACTGTTTTTT
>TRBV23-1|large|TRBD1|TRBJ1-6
CASSQSKGAHNSPLHF
TGCGCCAGCAGTCAATCGAAGGGGGCCCATAATTCACCCCTCCACTTT
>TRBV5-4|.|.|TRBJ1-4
CASRQTGGATNEKLFF
TGTGCCAGCAGGCAGACAGGTGGTGCAACTAATGAAAAACTGTTTTTT
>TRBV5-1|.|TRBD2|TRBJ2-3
CASGTSGDSTDTQYF
TGCGCCAGCGGGACTAGCGGGGATAGCACAGATACGCAGTATTTT
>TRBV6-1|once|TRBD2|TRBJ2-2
CASRGLAGATGELFF
TGTGCCAGCAGGGGACTAGCGGGAGCCACCGGGGAGCTGTTTTTT
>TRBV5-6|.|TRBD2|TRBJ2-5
CASRIRGGGETQYF
TGTGCCAGCAGGATACGGGGGGGCGGAGAGACCCAGTACTTC
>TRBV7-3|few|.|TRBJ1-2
CASSLNPTYGYTF
TGTGCCAGCAGCTTAAACCCCACTTATGGCTACACCTTC
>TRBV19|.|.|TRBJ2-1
CASSTRPGGVNEQFF
TGTGCCAGTAGTACCCGACCGGGCGGGGTGAATGAGCAGTTCTTC
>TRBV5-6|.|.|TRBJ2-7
CASSWGASSYEQYF
TGTGCCAGCAGCTGGGGAGCCAGCTCCTACGAGCAGTACTTC
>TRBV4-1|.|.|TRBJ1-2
CASSQDWAGNYGYTF
TGCGCCAGCAGCCAAGATTGGGCCGGAAACTATGGCTACACCTTC
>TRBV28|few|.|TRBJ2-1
CASNRRVHEQFF
TGTGCCAGCAACCGCAGGGTCCATGAGCAGTTCTTC
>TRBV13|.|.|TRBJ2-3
CASSFGTSITDTQYF
TGTGCCAGCAGCTTCGGGACATCGATCACAGATACGCAGTATTTT
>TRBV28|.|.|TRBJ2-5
CASSSNGPRSETQYF
TGTGCCAGCAGCTCAAACGGACCCCGATCGGAGACCCAGTACTTC